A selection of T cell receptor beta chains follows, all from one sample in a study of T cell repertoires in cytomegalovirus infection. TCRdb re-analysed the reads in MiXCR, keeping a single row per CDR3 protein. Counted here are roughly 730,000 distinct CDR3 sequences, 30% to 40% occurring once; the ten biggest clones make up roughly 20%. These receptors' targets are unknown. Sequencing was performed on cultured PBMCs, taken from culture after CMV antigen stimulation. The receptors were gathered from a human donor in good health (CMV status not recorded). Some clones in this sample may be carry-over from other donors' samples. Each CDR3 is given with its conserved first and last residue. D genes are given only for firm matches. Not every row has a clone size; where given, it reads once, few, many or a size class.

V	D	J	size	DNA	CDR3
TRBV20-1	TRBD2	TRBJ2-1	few	TGCAGTGCTCGTGCCAGTGCGGGAGGACTCAATGAGCAGTTCTTC	CSARASAGGLNEQFF
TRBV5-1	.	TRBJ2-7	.	TGCGCCAGCAGCCTTTCGAGCGACGAGCAGTACTTC	CASSLSSDEQYF
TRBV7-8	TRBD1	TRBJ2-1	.	TGTGCCAGCAGCCTCCGGGACAGGGGCTACAATGAGCAGTTCTTC	CASSLRDRGYNEQFF
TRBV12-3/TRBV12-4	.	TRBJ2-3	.	TGTGCCAGCAGCCTTGAGTGGACAGATACGCAGTATTTT	CASSLEWTDTQYF
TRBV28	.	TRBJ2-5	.	TGTGCCAGCAAAATGGCTTCTCAAGAGACCCAGTACTTC	CASKMASQETQYF
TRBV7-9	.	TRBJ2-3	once	TGTGCCAGCAGCTTAGCGGTCGGTATGACAGATACGCAGTATTTT	CASSLAVGMTDTQYF
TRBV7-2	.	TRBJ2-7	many	TGTGCCAGCAGCTTAGAACTGGTGCAGTACTTC	CASSLELVQYF
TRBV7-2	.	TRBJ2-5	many	TGTGCCAGCGCAAACATGGCGTGGAGAGAGACCCAGTACTTC	CASANMAWRETQYF
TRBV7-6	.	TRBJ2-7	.	TGTGCCAGCAGCTTAATGAAGTCCCAATACGAGCAGTACTTC	CASSLMKSQYEQYF
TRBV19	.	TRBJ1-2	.	TGTGCCAGTAGAAAGGGGATCAACTATGGCTACACCTTC	CASRKGINYGYTF
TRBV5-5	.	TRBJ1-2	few	TGTGCCAGCAGCCCGAACGCCGGTGGGGGGTACTATGGCTACACCTTC	CASSPNAGGGYYGYTF
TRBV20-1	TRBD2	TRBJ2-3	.	TGCAGTGCTAGAGATCTTAGCGGGAGAGCCGATACGCAGTATTTT	CSARDLSGRADTQYF
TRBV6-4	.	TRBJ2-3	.	TGTGCCAGCAGTGACTCAAGGGGATTCGGCACAGATACGCAGTATTTT	CASSDSRGFGTDTQYF
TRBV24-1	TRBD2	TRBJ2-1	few	TGTGCCATACGGGAGGAGCTTGACGCTGAGCAGTTCTTC	CAIREELDAEQFF
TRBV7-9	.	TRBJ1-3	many	TGTGCCAGCAGCTTAGGAAGGAGGACTGGAAACACCATATATTTT	CASSLGRRTGNTIYF
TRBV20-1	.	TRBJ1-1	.	TGCAGTGCTGATGAAGTAGGGAACACTGAAGCTTTCTTT	CSADEVGNTEAFF
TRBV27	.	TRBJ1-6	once	TGTGCCAGCAGTTTATACGGCACCACACAGCTCCACTTT	CASSLYGTTQLHF
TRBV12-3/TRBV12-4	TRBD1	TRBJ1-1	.	TGTGCCAGCCGTCTCCAACAGGGGGGAATGAACACTGAAGCTTTCTTT	CASRLQQGGMNTEAFF
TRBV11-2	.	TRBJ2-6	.	TGTGCCAGCAGGATCCTGGGTAGGACTGGGGCCAACGTCCTGACTTTC	CASRILGRTGANVLTF
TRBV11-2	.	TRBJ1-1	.	TGTGCCAGCAGCTACGTCGGTGACAGAAGGAACACTGAAGCTTTCTTT	CASSYVGDRRNTEAFF
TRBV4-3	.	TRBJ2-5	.	TGCGCCAGCAGCCAAGGGGGGACGGGAGTAGAGACCCAGTACTTC	CASSQGGTGVETQYF
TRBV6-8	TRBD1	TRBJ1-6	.	TGTGCCAGCAGCGACAGGGGTTTTAATTCACCCCTCCACTTT	CASSDRGFNSPLHF
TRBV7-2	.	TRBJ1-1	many	TGTGCCAGCAGCTCGAGGCCGAGGACGGCCGACACTGAAGCTTTCTTT	CASSSRPRTADTEAFF
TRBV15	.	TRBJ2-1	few	TGTGCCACCAGCCCCGGTGGGCCAGCCTACAATGAGCAGTTCTTC	CATSPGGPAYNEQFF
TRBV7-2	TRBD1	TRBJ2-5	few	TGTGCCAGCAGCTCAGTCGACAGGGCATCGGAGACCCAGTACTTC	CASSSVDRASETQYF
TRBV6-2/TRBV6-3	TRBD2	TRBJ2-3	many	TGTGCCAGCAGTTACGGAGCGGGGGGCCGCACAGATACGCAGTATTTT	CASSYGAGGRTDTQYF
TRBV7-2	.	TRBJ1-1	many	TGTGCCAGCACCGGACAGACCATGAACACTGAAGCTTTCTTT	CASTGQTMNTEAFF
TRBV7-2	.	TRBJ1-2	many	TGTGCCAGCAGCTACGCACAGGTTCGGAGCGGCTACACCTTC	CASSYAQVRSGYTF
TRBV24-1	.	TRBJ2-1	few	TGTGCCACCAGTGATCGAGCCAAAAACAATGAGCAGTTCTTC	CATSDRAKNNEQFF
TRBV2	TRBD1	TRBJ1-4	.	TGTGCCAGCAGGCTGACAGGGGGCGACGAAAAACTGTTTTTT	CASRLTGGDEKLFF
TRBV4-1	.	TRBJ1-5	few	TGCGCCAGCAGCCCTCTCTTGGTAGGGCCCCAGCATTTT	CASSPLLVGPQHF
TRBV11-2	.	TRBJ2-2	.	TGTGCCAGCAGCTTAGTGGTCCCGCTGGTACCCGGGGAGCTGTTTTTT	CASSLVVPLVPGELFF
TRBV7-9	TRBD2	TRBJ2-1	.	TGTGCCAGCAGCTCCCGGGGAGGGGCTGGCGATGAGCAGTTCTTC	CASSSRGGAGDEQFF
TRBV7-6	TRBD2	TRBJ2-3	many	TGTGCCAGCAGCTTAGTTGGCGGGAGGGATACAGATACGCAGTATTTT	CASSLVGGRDTDTQYF
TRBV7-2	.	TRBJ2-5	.	TGTGCCAGCAGCCCTAGTCTAAGGGAGACCCAGTACTTC	CASSPSLRETQYF
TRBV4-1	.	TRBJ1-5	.	TGCGCCAGCAGCCAAGTATTAGGGGATCAGCCCCAGCATTTT	CASSQVLGDQPQHF
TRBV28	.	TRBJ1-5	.	TGTGCCAGCAGTTTGAGGCGGGCTCAGCCCCAGCATTTT	CASSLRRAQPQHF
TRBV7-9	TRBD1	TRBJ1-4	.	TGTGCCAGCAGAGGACAGGGGGCGCGGGGTGAAAAACTGTTTTTT	CASRGQGARGEKLFF
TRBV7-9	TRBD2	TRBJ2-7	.	TGTGCCAGCAGCCCCGCCGATATTGGGCGGGAGGGCCACCACGAGCAGTACTTC	CASSPADIGREGHHEQYF
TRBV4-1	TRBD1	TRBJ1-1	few	TGCGCCAGCAGCCAAATAGGGATCCGGGACAGGGAATATGAAGCTTTCTTT	CASSQIGIRDREYEAFF
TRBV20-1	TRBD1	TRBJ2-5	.	TGCAGTGCACAACAGGGGGGTCGAGAGACCCAGTACTTC	CSAQQGGRETQYF
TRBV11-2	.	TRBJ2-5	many	TGTGCCAGCAGCAAAAACCGGGACTCGGAGACCCAGTACTTC	CASSKNRDSETQYF
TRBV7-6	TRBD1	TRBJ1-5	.	TGTGCCAGCAGCCCCCACCGGGTAGGGGGCTACGCTCAGCCCCAGCATTTT	CASSPHRVGGYAQPQHF
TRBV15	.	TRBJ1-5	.	TGTGCCACCAGCAGAGGTATATCGGATCAGCCCCAGCATTTT	CATSRGISDQPQHF
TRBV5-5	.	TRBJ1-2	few	TGTGCCAGCAGCTTGCGCAGGGAGAACTATGGCTACACCTTC	CASSLRRENYGYTF
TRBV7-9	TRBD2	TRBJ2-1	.	TGTGCCAGCAGCTTGGCGACTAGCGGGGTTATTGAGCAGTTCTTC	CASSLATSGVIEQFF
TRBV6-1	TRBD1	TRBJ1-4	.	TGTGCCAGCAGTGTCACAGGGGGCGCGAATGAAAAACTGTTTTTT	CASSVTGGANEKLFF
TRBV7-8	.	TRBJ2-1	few	TGTGCCAGCAGCTTACTTTTTAATTTCTATGAGCAGTTCTTC	CASSLLFNFYEQFF
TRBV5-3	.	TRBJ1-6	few	TGTGCCAGCAGCTCGGCGCTCGCTGAACTTAATAATTCACCCCTCCACTTT	CASSSALAELNNSPLHF
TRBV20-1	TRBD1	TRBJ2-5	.	TGCAGTGCTACACGGACAGGGGGGACCCCCCAAGAGACCCAGTACTTC	CSATRTGGTPQETQYF
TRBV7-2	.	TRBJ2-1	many	TGTGCCAGCAGCTTATGGGGAAATGAGCAGTTCTTC	CASSLWGNEQFF
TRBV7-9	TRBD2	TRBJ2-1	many	TGTGCCAGCAGAAGAGCGGGGGAGGACAATGAGCAGTTCTTC	CASRRAGEDNEQFF
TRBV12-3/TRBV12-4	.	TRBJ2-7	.	TGTGCCAGCAGTACACTCGGGAGTCGGTCCTACGAGCAGTACTTC	CASSTLGSRSYEQYF